What follows are 15 T cell receptor beta chains derived from one specimen sequenced in a study of blood T cell repertoires in COVID-19. Repertoires were generated with immunoSEQ multiplex PCR, while TCRdb's copy carries only in-frame clones and drops some. Here the sample spans 70,000 or so clones, more than 75% being singletons. The sample comprised peripheral blood. The origin of the receptors is a human donor in a cohort sampled during active COVID-19.

This clone was seen once. The chain joins TRBV4-3 to TRBJ1-5, with TRBD1 matching over 7 bases. Losses at the gene ends were 1 base for V and 7 bases for J; bases not matched to a gene: 13. This CDR3 is built from 17 residues. CDR1 is LGHNA and CDR2 is YSLEER in the germline V gene. The CDR3 reads CASSQVTGQGVGQPQHF. CDR3 coding DNA: TGCGCCAGCAGCCAAGTAACAGGCCAGGGGGTAGGGCAGCCCCAGCATTTT.

This chain uses TRBV11-2 with TRBJ1-3; D may be TRBD1 (5 bases). V was shortened by 2 bases and J by 4 bases, with 6 bases between the two germline ends. CDR1 is SGHAT and CDR2 is FQNNGV in the germline V gene. CDR3 length equals 13 residues. This CDR3 reads CASSLQGGNTIYF. The CDR3 DNA follows: TGTGCCAGCAGCTTACAGGGCGGAAACACCATATATTTT.

This clone was seen once. This chain connects TRBV5-5 to TRBJ2-7; 7 bases align to TRBD1. V gave up 0 bases and J gave up 11 bases; unmatched junction bases: 8. This CDR3 has 13 residues. CDR1 SGHKS and CDR2 YYEKEE come from the germline V gene (reference sequence). CDR3 sequence reads: CASSLDPDREKYF. DNA of the CDR3: TGTGCCAGCAGCTTGGACCCCGACAGGGAAAAGTACTTC. The variable domain in full, completed from reference TRBV5-5 and TRBJ2-7, reads DAGVTQSPTHLIKTRGQQVTLRCSPISGHKSVSWYQQVLGQGPQFIFQYYEKEERGRGNFPDRFSARQFPNYSSELNVNALLLGDSALYLCASSLDPDREKYFGPGTRLTVT.

This clone was detected a few times. The chain employs TRBV2 and TRBJ1-1, with no clear D. V was pared by 1 base and J by 1 base, with 10 bases between. The germline CDR1 and CDR2 sequences are SNHLY and FYNNEI. The CDR3 consists of 15 residues. CDR3 sequence: CASSEGSRANTEAFF. The CDR3 DNA sequence: TGTGCCAGCAGTGAAGGATCGAGGGCGAACACTGAAGCTTTCTTT.

J is TRBJ2-7 and V is TRBV7-6; maybe TRBD1 (6 bases). The CDR3 length is 15 residues. Germline V gives CDR1 SGHVS, CDR2 FNYEAQ. V lost 0 bases to trimming and J lost 3 bases, with 12 bases between them. For the CDR3, the DNA is TGTGCCAGCAGCTTAGCTTCCAGGGGAAACTACGAGCAGTACTTC. The encoded protein is CASSLASRGNYEQYF. The full variable domain, its missing parts supplied by reference TRBV7-6 and TRBJ2-7, is GAGVSQSPRYKVTKRGQDVALRCDPISGHVSLYWYRQALGQGPEFLTYFNYEAQQDKSGLPNDRFSAERPEGSISTLTIQRTEQRDSAMYRCASSLASRGNYEQYFGPGTRLTVT.

The V call is TRBV6-2 or TRBV6-3, the J call TRBJ1-2, with TRBD1 identical over 8 bases. Germline lookup yields CDR1 MNHEY and CDR2 SVGEGT. V dropped 0 bases and J dropped 8; count of bases not matched to a gene: 20. CDR3 length: 19 amino acids. This CDR3 is CASSYSSLRLGQGREGYTF. The CDR3 DNA reads as TGTGCCAGCAGTTACTCCTCACTTAGACTCGGACAGGGCCGAGAGGGCTACACCTTC.

The rearrangement links TRBV9 to TRBJ1-2; 7 positions match TRBD1. In germline, CDR1 is SGDLS, CDR2 YYNGEE. The V segment lost 0 bases and the J segment 7 bases; nucleotides outside the gene matches: 9. This CDR3 is built from 15 residues. The CDR3 bases are TGTGCCAGCAGCGTAGCCGACAGGGCATACCTTGGCTACACCTTC. Its protein product is CASSVADRAYLGYTF. The full variable domain, its missing parts supplied by reference TRBV9 and TRBJ1-2, is DSGVTQTPKHLITATGQRVTLRCSPRSGDLSVYWYQQSLDQGLQFLIQYYNGEERAKGNILERFSAQQFPDLHSELNLSSLELGDSALYFCASSVADRAYLGYTFGSGTRLTVV.

The J gene is TRBJ1-1, the V gene TRBV7-9; the match to TRBD1 covers 7 bases. Looked up from germline, CDR1 is SEHNR and CDR2 is FQNEAQ (reference sequence). The V gene end was trimmed by 3 bases and the J gene end by 2 bases; junction bases not matched to a gene: 3. CDR3 size: 14 residues. CDR3 protein: CASSLQGGNTEAFF. For the CDR3, the DNA is TGTGCCAGCAGCTTGCAGGGGGGAAACACTGAAGCTTTCTTT.

For this clone: In the same sample, other DNA sequences code for this CDR3. The genes are TRBV29-1 and TRBJ2-7, with 7 bases identical to TRBD1. Germline CDR1 is SQVTM and CDR2 is ANQGSEA. CDR3 length: 12 residues. The ends lost 5 bases at V and 1 base at J; junction bases unmatched: 2. The CDR3 coding sequence is TGCAGCGTTAGACAGGGTTCCTACGAGCAGTACTTC. Its translation is CSVRQGSYEQYF.

J is TRBJ2-1 and V is TRBV11-2; 9 bases are a match to TRBD2. Germline CDR1 and CDR2: SGHAT and FQNNGV. CDR3 size: 17 residues. J lost 8 bases, V lost 5 bases, and 16 bases had no gene match. In nucleotides, the CDR3 is TGTGCCAGCAGCCCCGCGAAGGGAGCGGGGGGTGTAGATGAGCAGTTCTTC. This sequence encodes CASSPAKGAGGVDEQFF.

The V call is TRBV7-3, the J call TRBJ1-2; tentatively, D is TRBD1 (6 bases). Per the germline V gene, CDR1 is SGHTA and CDR2 is FQGTGA. V shed 1 base and J shed 5 bases, with 14 bases lying between them. The CDR3 runs to 15 residues. The CDR3 spells CASSLNGGPTYGYTF. CDR3 DNA sequence: TGTGCCAGCAGCTTAAATGGGGGCCCGACTTATGGCTACACCTTC.

The chain couples TRBV5-5 to TRBJ1-3, with D unclear. Germline V gene sequence: CDR1 SGHKS, CDR2 YYEKEE (reference sequence). The CDR3 covers 17 residues. Trimming cost V 3 bases and J 1 base, with 17 bases left between them. This CDR3 is CASSSERTSSSGNTIYF. The CDR3, as DNA: TGTGCCAGCAGCTCGGAGAGAACTTCCTCTTCTGGAAACACCATATATTTT. Combining the CDR3 with reference TRBV5-5 and TRBJ1-3 gives the whole variable domain DAGVTQSPTHLIKTRGQQVTLRCSPISGHKSVSWYQQVLGQGPQFIFQYYEKEERGRGNFPDRFSARQFPNYSSELNVNALLLGDSALYLCASSSERTSSSGNTIYFGEGSWLTVV.

V gene TRBV25-1 combines with J gene TRBJ2-5, with D hard to call. The V gene's germline CDR1 is MGHDK and CDR2 SYGVNS. This CDR3 has 12 residues. V was trimmed by 3 bases and J by 2 bases, leaving 4 bases between them. CDR3 in DNA: TGTGCCAGCAGTGACAGGCAAGAGACCCAGTACTTC. It specifies CASSDRQETQYF.

The chain uses TRBV7-8 and TRBJ1-1; D not certain. The CDR3 spans 13 residues. Germline CDR1 and CDR2: SGHVS and FQNEAQ. With 7 bases removed from V and 0 bases from J, the gap between germline ends came to 9 bases. The CDR3 here is CASTDIVNTEAFF. In DNA, the CDR3 is TGTGCCAGCACCGATATAGTGAACACTGAAGCTTTCTTT.

The chain carries TRBV11-1 and TRBJ1-1; TRBD1 is a possible D gene (6 bases). Trimming left V 1 base short and J 1 base short, with 13 bases between. Germline CDR1 is SGHAT and CDR2 is FQDESV (reference sequence). This CDR3 is 16 amino acids long. The CDR3 loop reads CASSLEGVGGNTEAFF. Written as DNA, the CDR3 is TGTGCCAGCAGCTTAGAAGGTGTAGGGGGGAACACTGAAGCTTTCTTT. Full variable domain (rest looked up from reference TRBV11-1 and TRBJ1-1): EAEVAQSPRYKITEKSQAVAFWCDPISGHATLYWYRQILGQGPELLVQFQDESVVDDSQLPKDRFSAERLKGVDSTLKIQPAELGDSAMYLCASSLEGVGGNTEAFFGQGTRLTVV.